This T cell receptor beta chain was sequenced during a study of control samples from healthy donors and cancer patients. The CDR3 consists of 14 residues. The V gene's germline CDR1 is SGDLS and CDR2 YYNGEE. V was pared by 4 bases and J by 3 bases, with 3 bases of the junction left unmatched. Produced via immunoSEQ multiplex PCR; TCRdb's table is partial and in-frame only. This sample carries around 150,000 clones, around nine tenths of them seen once, and the ten largest clones take 12%. Sequences were obtained from blood. This TCR derives from a man aged 25-45 years in good health. The chain combines TRBV9 with TRBJ2-7, with 11 positions matching TRBD2. As DNA, the CDR3 is TGTGCCAGCAGCTTTACTAGCGGGAGCTACGAGCAGTACTTC. Translation: CASSFTSGSYEQYF.